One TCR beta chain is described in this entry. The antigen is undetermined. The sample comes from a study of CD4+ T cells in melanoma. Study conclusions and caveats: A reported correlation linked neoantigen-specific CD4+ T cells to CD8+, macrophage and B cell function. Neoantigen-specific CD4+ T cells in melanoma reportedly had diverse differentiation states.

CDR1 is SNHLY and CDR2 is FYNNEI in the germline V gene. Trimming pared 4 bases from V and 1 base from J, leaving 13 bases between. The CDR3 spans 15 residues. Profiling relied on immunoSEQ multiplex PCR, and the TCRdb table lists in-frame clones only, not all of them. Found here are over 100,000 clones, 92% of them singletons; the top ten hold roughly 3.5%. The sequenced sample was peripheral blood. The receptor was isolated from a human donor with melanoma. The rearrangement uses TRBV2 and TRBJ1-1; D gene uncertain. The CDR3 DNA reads TGTGCCAGCAGTGTCCTCGACTCACCGAACACTGAAGCTTTCTTT. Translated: CASSVLDSPNTEAFF. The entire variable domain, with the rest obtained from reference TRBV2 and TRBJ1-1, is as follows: EPEVTQTPSHQVTQMGQEVILRCVPISNHLYFYWYRQILGQKVEFLVSFYNNEISEKSEIFDDQFSVERPDGSNFTLKIRSTKLEDSAMYFCASSVLDSPNTEAFFGQGTRLTVV.